Presented here are 14 T cell receptor beta chains from one specimen sequenced in a study of blood T cell repertoires in COVID-19. Clones were sequenced by immunoSEQ multiplex PCR, and TCRdb holds only the in-frame ones, with some missing. The repertoire includes more than 150,000 clones, roughly 90% of them detected once, and roughly 20% sits in the top ten. Sequenced sample: peripheral blood. The receptors here all came from a man between 65 and 85 years old with active or convalescent COVID-19.

The chain carries TRBV11-2 and TRBJ1-2; 7 bases fit TRBD1. This CDR3 is 14 amino acids long. V shed 2 bases and J 4 bases; nucleotides not matched to a gene: 4. Germline V lookup: CDR1 SGHAT, CDR2 FQNNGV. The CDR3 spells CASSLRQGLYGYTF. CDR3 bases: TGTGCCAGCAGCTTAAGACAGGGACTCTATGGCTACACCTTC.

This clone has only one observation. The rearrangement joins TRBV9 to TRBJ1-2; 9 bases map to TRBD1. V lost 3 bases to trimming and J lost 5 bases; unmatched junction nucleotides: 11. The CDR3 runs 16 residues. Germline CDR1 SGDLS, CDR2 YYNGEE. CDR3 amino acids: CASSEGNRGRIYGYTF. The CDR3 DNA is TGTGCCAGCAGCGAGGGGAACAGGGGGCGCATTTATGGCTACACCTTC.

V and J are TRBV4-1 and TRBJ1-3; D ambiguous. In germline, CDR1 is MGHRA, CDR2 YSYEKL. V gave up 1 base and J gave up 1 base, with 11 bases separating them. The CDR3 extends over 16 amino acids. As DNA, the CDR3 is TGCGCCAGCAGCCAAGTCGTTTCTCTTTCTGGAAACACCATATATTTT. It translates to CASSQVVSLSGNTIYF.

The J gene is TRBJ1-5, the V gene TRBV20-1, with D tentatively TRBD1 (5 bases). The CDR3 contains 14 residues. From germline, CDR1 is DFQATT and CDR2 SNEGSKA (reference sequence). V dropped 3 bases and J dropped 4 bases, with 13 bases sitting between them. CDR3 amino acids: CSASVQGGNQPQHF. CDR3 nucleotides: TGCAGTGCTAGTGTTCAGGGTGGAAATCAGCCCCAGCATTTT.

This chain joins TRBV11-2 and TRBJ2-2; possibly TRBD2 for D (5 bases). Germline assignment: CDR1 SGHAT and CDR2 FQNNGV. The V end lost 5 bases, the J end lost 2 bases, and 18 bases lay between the germline ends. The CDR3 has 17 amino acids. The CDR3 spells CASSPSADFRNTGELFF. CDR3 nucleotide sequence: TGTGCCAGCAGCCCGTCAGCGGATTTTAGAAACACCGGGGAGCTGTTTTTT.

The genes are TRBV5-6 and TRBJ1-5, with D possibly matching TRBD1 (5 bases). With 0 bases removed from V and 7 bases from J, the gap between germline ends came to 8 bases. Germline lookup yields CDR1 SGHDT and CDR2 YYEEEE. The CDR3 sequence is 13 residues long. As DNA, the CDR3 is TGTGCCAGCAGCTTGGGGGCAGGGCAGCCCCAGCATTTT. Encoded protein: CASSLGAGQPQHF.

This chain uses TRBV7-2 with TRBJ2-4; TRBD2 aligns across 7 bases. The V gene end was trimmed by 5 bases and the J gene end by 8 bases; junction bases not matched to a gene: 9. From germline, CDR1 is SGHTA and CDR2 FQGNSA. The CDR3 is made up of 14 amino acids. The CDR3 DNA sequence: TGTGCCAGCAGCCCGCCGGGGGGTAGGGACATTCAGTACTTC. This codes for CASSPPGGRDIQYF.

The chain links TRBV4-3 to TRBJ2-1; TRBD1 aligns across 7 bases. The ends lost 3 bases at V and 8 bases at J; junction bases unmatched: 10. Germline lookup yields CDR1 LGHNA and CDR2 YSLEER. The CDR3 runs to 15 residues. As DNA, the CDR3 is TGCGCCAGCAGCCACCACGACAGGGCCGTGGATGAGCAGTTCTTC. It codes for CASSHHDRAVDEQFF.

The chain carries TRBV18 and TRBJ2-3; 11 nucleotides match TRBD2. The germline V gene encodes CDR1 KGHSH and CDR2 LQKENI. The J segment lost 5 bases and the V segment lost 4 bases, leaving 8 bases of the junction unmatched. The CDR3 loop spans 16 amino acids. This CDR3 reads CASSRVRLAGGDTQYF. In DNA form, the CDR3 reads TGTGCCAGCTCACGCGTCAGGCTAGCGGGAGGAGATACGCAGTATTTT.

This clone was seen only a few times. V gene TRBV3-1 (or the pseudogene TRBV3-2) combines with J gene TRBJ2-5; TRBD2 matches at 9 bases. CDR1 is LGHDT, CDR2 YNNKEL, per germline (reference sequence). There are 17 residues in the CDR3. The junction had 10 bases not matched to a gene; V was cut back by 0 bases and J by 5 bases. Here the CDR3 reads CASSQEGGLAGRETQYF. CDR3 nucleotide sequence: TGTGCCAGCAGCCAAGAGGGCGGGCTAGCGGGACGGGAGACCCAGTACTTC.

The rearrangement uses TRBV2 and TRBJ1-2; TRBD1 matches 10 bases. The junction had 12 bases not matched to a gene; V was cut back by 3 bases and J by 2 bases. The CDR3 is 18 amino acids. Germline V gene data show CDR1 as SNHLY and CDR2 as FYNNEI. The CDR3 coding sequence is TGTGCCAGCAGTGACCAGGCGGGACAGGGGCCACAAAACTATGGCTACACCTTC. As protein: CASSDQAGQGPQNYGYTF.

V is TRBV11-2 and J is TRBJ2-7; D remains ambiguous. The CDR3 sequence is 14 residues long. Germline-derived CDR1 and CDR2 are SGHAT and FQNNGV. Trimming removed 1 base from V and 3 bases from J, with 10 bases in between. This chain's CDR3 is CASSLGGQNYEQYF. CDR3 coding DNA: TGTGCCAGCAGCTTAGGTGGGCAGAACTACGAGCAGTACTTC.

The chain links TRBV7-2 to TRBJ1-2; 11 nucleotides line up with TRBD1. V lost 6 bases and J lost 2; bases outside the gene matches: 5. CDR1 and CDR2 (germline): SGHTA, FQGNSA. CDR3 length equals 15 residues. The CDR3 nucleotides read TGTGCCAGCAGGGATCGGGACAGGGGGAACTATGGCTACACCTTC. As protein: CASRDRDRGNYGYTF.

The rearrangement joins TRBV5-1 to TRBJ1-1, with D perhaps matching TRBD1 (6 bases). V dropped 3 bases and J dropped 1 base, with 16 bases sitting between them. The germline V gene has CDR1 SGHRS and CDR2 YFSETQ. The CDR3 length is 16 residues. CDR3 residues: CASSSPGGQRNTEAFF. CDR3 coding DNA: TGCGCCAGCAGCTCCCCCGGGGGGCAACGGAACACTGAAGCTTTCTTT.